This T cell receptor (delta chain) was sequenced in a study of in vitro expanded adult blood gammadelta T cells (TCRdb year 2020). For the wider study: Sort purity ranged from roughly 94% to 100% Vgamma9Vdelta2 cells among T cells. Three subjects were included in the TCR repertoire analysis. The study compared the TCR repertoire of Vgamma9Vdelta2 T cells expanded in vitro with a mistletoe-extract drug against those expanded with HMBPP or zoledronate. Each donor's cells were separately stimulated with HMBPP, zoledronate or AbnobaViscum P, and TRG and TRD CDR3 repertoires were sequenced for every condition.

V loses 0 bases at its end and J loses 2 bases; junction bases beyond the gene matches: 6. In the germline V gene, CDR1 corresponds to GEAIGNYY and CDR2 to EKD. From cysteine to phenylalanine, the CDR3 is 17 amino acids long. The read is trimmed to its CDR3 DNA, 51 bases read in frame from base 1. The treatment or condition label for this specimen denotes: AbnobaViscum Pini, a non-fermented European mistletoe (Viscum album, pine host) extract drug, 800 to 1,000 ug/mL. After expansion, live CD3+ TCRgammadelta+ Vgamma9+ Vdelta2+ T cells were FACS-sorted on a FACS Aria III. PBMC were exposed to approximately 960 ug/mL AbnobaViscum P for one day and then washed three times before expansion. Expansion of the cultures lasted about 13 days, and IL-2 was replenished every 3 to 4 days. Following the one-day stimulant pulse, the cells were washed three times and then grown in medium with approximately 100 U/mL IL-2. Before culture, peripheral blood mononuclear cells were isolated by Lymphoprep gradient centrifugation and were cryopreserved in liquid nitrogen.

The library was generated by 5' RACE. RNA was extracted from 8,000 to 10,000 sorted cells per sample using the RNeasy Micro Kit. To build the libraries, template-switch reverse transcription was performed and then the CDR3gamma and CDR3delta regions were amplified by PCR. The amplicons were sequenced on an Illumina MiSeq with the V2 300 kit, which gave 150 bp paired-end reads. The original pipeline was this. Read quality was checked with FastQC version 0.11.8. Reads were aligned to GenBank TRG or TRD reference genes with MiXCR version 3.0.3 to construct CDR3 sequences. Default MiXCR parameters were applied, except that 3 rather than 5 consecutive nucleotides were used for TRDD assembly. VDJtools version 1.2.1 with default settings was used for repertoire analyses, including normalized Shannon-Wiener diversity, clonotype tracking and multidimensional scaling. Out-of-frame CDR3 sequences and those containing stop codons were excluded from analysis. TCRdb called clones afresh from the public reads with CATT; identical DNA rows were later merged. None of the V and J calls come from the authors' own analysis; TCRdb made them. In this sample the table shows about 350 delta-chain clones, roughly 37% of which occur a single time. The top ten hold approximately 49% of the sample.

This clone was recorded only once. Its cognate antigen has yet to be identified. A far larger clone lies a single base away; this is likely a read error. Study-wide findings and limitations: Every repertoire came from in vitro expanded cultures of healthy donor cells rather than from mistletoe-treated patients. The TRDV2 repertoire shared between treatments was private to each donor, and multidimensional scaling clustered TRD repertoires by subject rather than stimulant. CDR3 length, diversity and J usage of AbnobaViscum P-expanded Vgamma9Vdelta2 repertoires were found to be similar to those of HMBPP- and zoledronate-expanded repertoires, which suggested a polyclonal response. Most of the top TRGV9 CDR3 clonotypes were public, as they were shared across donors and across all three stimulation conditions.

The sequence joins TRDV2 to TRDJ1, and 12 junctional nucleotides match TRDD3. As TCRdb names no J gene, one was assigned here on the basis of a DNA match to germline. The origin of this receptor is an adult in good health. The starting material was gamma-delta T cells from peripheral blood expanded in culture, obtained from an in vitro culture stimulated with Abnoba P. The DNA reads TGTGCCTGTGACACCGCTGGGGGATACGGAGGAACCGATAAACTCATCTTT. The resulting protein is CACDTAGGYGGTDKLIF.